Listed below are T cell receptor beta chains from one sample, sequenced in a study of blood T cell repertoires in COVID-19. Repertoires were generated with immunoSEQ multiplex PCR, while TCRdb's copy carries only in-frame clones and drops some. The data show around 130,000 clones, approximately 86% seen once. The sequenced sample consisted of peripheral blood. The receptors were sampled from a woman aged 45-65 years who had recovered from COVID-19. The CDR3 runs from the conserved cysteine through the conserved F or W. D genes are given only for firm matches. The size field is filled for only some rows; it gives once, few, many or a size class.

J: TRBJ2-7
V: TRBV6-5
D: TRBD2
size: NA
DNA: TGTGCCAGCAGGCGTGCGGGGGACCGGTCCTACGAGCAGTACTTC
CDR3: CASRRAGDRSYEQYF

J: TRBJ1-2
V: TRBV2
D: TRBD1
size: NA
DNA: TGTGCCAGCAGTGGGGACAGTCCATATGGCTACACCTTC
CDR3: CASSGDSPYGYTF

J: TRBJ2-1
V: TRBV5-1
D: TRBD1
size: NA
DNA: TGCGCCAGCAGCTTGGGGCCCGGGACAGCCCACAATGAGCAGTTCTTC
CDR3: CASSLGPGTAHNEQFF

J: TRBJ2-5
V: TRBV5-1
D: NA
size: once
DNA: TGCGCCAGCAGCCCCGGACAGTCCCAAGAGACCCAGTACTTC
CDR3: CASSPGQSQETQYF

J: TRBJ2-6
V: TRBV5-5
D: NA
size: NA
DNA: TGTGCCAGCAGCTTGACCGAGGCGGCCAACGTCCTGACTTTC
CDR3: CASSLTEAANVLTF

J: TRBJ2-3
V: TRBV6-6
D: TRBD2
size: NA
DNA: TGTGCCAGCATGCGGCGGGGGGGCGGAGCAGATACGCAGTATTTT
CDR3: CASMRRGGGADTQYF

J: TRBJ2-2
V: TRBV5-1
D: TRBD1
size: NA
DNA: TGCGCCAGCAGGCCACGTGGACAGGACACCGGGGAGCTGTTTTTT
CDR3: CASRPRGQDTGELFF

J: TRBJ1-1
V: TRBV11-2
D: NA
size: few
DNA: TGTGCCAGCAGCCCAGTCCCCCCTGAAGCTTTCTTT
CDR3: CASSPVPPEAFF

J: TRBJ1-1
V: TRBV6-5
D: TRBD1
size: NA
DNA: TGTGCCAGCAGTACCCGGGACAGGGGCGGCACTGAAGCTTTCTTT
CDR3: CASSTRDRGGTEAFF

J: TRBJ2-1
V: TRBV5-1
D: NA
size: NA
DNA: TGCGCCAGCAGCTTGGGGGCCGGGACACACAATGAGCAGTTCTTC
CDR3: CASSLGAGTHNEQFF

J: TRBJ1-4
V: TRBV28
D: NA
size: NA
DNA: TGTGCCAGTATTCCAAGGGGAGGCCATGATGAAAAACTGTTTTTT
CDR3: CASIPRGGHDEKLFF

J: TRBJ2-3
V: TRBV2
D: TRBD2
size: NA
DNA: TGTGCCAGCGTTGATAGCGGGGTTCTTTCTGATACGCAGTATTTT
CDR3: CASVDSGVLSDTQYF

J: TRBJ2-5
V: TRBV3-1/TRBV3-2
D: TRBD2
size: many
DNA: TGTGCCAGCAGCCGGAACAGCGGGAAAGAGACCCAGTACTTC
CDR3: CASSRNSGKETQYF

J: TRBJ2-7
V: TRBV5-8
D: TRBD1
size: NA
DNA: TGTGCCAGCAGGCGACAGGGACGCTACGAGCAGTACTTC
CDR3: CASRRQGRYEQYF

J: TRBJ1-5
V: TRBV27
D: TRBD1
size: NA
DNA: TGTGCCAGCAGTTTCGGGACAGGAAGCAATCAGCCCCAGCATTTT
CDR3: CASSFGTGSNQPQHF

J: TRBJ1-5
V: TRBV6-6
D: NA
size: NA
DNA: TGTGCCAGCAGTTACGGGCGAAGCAATCAGCCCCAGCATTTT
CDR3: CASSYGRSNQPQHF

J: TRBJ2-1
V: TRBV4-1
D: NA
size: once
DNA: TGCGCCAGCAGCCAAGAGCGGAGGGGCTCCTACAATGAGCAGTTCTTC
CDR3: CASSQERRGSYNEQFF

J: TRBJ1-2
V: TRBV7-9
D: NA
size: once
DNA: TGTGCCAGCAGCTTTTTAGGGGCCGAGACAGGCTACACCTTC
CDR3: CASSFLGAETGYTF

J: TRBJ2-1
V: TRBV5-1
D: NA
size: NA
DNA: TGCGCCAGCAGCTTGGCCGGCTTAGGTGGGGGCACCGGGGCGAATGAGCAGTTCTTC
CDR3: CASSLAGLGGGTGANEQFF

J: TRBJ1-5
V: TRBV19
D: TRBD1
size: once
DNA: TGTGCCAGTCGTGACAGGGGGGATCAGCCCCAGCATTTT
CDR3: CASRDRGDQPQHF

J: TRBJ1-2
V: TRBV7-2
D: NA
size: NA
DNA: TGTGCCAGCGGACAACCTGTAGGCTATGGCTACACCTTC
CDR3: CASGQPVGYGYTF

J: TRBJ2-7
V: TRBV11-1
D: TRBD1
size: NA
DNA: TGTGCCAGCAGCTTAACGGGACAGGGTGAACAGCAGTACTTC
CDR3: CASSLTGQGEQQYF

J: TRBJ2-7
V: TRBV11-2
D: NA
size: NA
DNA: TGTGCCAGCAGCCCGGGGACATACCCAACCTACGAGCAGTACTTC
CDR3: CASSPGTYPTYEQYF

J: TRBJ1-1
V: TRBV6-5
D: NA
size: few
DNA: TGTGCCAGCAGTTACGGCGGAGGGGAAGAAGCTTTCTTT
CDR3: CASSYGGGEEAFF

J: TRBJ1-2
V: TRBV5-1
D: NA
size: NA
DNA: TGCGCCAGCAGACTTCGTTATACTACCGGTGACTCCTATGGCTACACCTTC
CDR3: CASRLRYTTGDSYGYTF